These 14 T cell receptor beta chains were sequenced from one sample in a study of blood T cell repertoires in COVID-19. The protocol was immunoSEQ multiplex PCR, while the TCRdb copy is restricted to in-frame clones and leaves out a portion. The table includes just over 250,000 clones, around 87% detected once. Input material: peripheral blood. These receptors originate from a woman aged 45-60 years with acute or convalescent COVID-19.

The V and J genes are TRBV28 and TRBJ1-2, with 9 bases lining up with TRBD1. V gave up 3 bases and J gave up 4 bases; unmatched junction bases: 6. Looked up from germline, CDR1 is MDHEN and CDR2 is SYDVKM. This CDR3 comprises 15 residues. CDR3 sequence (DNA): TGTGCCAGCAGTTTGGTGGGACAGGGAAGCTATGGCTACACCTTC. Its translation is CASSLVGQGSYGYTF.

The CDR3 spells CATSDFSPSGSTDTQYF. For the CDR3, the DNA is TGTGCCACCAGTGATTTTAGTCCCAGCGGCTCCACAGATACGCAGTATTTT. The chain joins TRBV24-1 to TRBJ2-3; possibly TRBD2 for D (5 bases). The germline V gene has CDR1 KGHDR and CDR2 SFDVKD. This CDR3 region has 17 residues. Trimming shortened V by 1 base and J by 2 bases, and 15 bases separated the two germline ends.

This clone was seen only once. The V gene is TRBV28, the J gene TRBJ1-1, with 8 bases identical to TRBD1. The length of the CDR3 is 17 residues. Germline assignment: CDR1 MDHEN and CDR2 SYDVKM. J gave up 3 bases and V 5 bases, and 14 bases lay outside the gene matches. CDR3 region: CASSPAGGSPLYTEAFF. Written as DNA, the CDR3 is TGTGCCAGCAGTCCCGCAGGGGGCTCCCCCCTCTACACTGAAGCTTTCTTT.

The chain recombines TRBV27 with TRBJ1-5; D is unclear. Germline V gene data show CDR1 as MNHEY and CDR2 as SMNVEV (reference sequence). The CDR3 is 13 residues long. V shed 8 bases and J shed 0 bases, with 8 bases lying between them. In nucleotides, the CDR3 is TGTGCCAGCTCGAGGTATAGCAATCAGCCCCAGCATTTT. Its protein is CASSRYSNQPQHF.

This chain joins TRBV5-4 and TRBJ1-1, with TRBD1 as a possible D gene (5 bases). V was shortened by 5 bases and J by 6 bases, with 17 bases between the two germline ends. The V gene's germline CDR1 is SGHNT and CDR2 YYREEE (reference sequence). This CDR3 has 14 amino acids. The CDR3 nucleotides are TGTGCCAGCAGTCTCTTCGTAGGGGAAGCTGAAGCTTTCTTT. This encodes CASSLFVGEAEAFF.

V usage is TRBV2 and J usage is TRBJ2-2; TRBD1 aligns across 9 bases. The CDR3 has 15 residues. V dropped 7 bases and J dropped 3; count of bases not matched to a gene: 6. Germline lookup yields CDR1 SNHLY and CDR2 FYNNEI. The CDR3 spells CASTDRGRDTGELFF. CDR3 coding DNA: TGTGCCAGCACGGACAGGGGACGTGACACCGGGGAGCTGTTTTTT.

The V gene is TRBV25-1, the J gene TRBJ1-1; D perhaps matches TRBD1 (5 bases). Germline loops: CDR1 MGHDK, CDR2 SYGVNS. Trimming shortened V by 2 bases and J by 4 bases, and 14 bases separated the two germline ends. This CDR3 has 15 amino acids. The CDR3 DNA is TGTGCCAGCAGTGAAATGAGACCCGGGGGCACTGAAGCTTTCTTT. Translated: CASSEMRPGGTEAFF.

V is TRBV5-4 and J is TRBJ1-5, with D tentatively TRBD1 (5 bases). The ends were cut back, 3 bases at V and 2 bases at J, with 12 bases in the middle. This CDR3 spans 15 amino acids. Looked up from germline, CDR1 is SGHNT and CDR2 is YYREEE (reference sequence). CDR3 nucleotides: TGTGCCAGCAGCTCAGGGAGGGGCGGCAATCAGCCCCAGCATTTT. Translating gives CASSSGRGGNQPQHF. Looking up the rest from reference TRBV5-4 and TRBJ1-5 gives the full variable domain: ETGVTQSPTHLIKTRGQQVTLRCSSQSGHNTVSWYQQALGQGPQFIFQYYREEENGRGNFPPRFSGLQFPNYSSELNVNALELDDSALYLCASSSGRGGNQPQHFGDGTRLSIL.

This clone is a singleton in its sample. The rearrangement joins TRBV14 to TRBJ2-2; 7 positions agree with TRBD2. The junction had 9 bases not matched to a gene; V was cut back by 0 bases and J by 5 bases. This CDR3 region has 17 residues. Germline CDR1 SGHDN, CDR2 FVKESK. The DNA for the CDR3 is TGTGCCAGCAGCCAAGAAGTTGGACGGGAGGTTACCGGGGAGCTGTTTTTT. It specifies CASSQEVGREVTGELFF. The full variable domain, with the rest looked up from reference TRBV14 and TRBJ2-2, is EAGVTQFPSHSVIEKGQTVTLRCDPISGHDNLYWYRRVMGKEIKFLLHFVKESKQDESGMPNNRFLAERTGGTYSTLKVQPAELEDSGVYFCASSQEVGREVTGELFFGEGSRLTVL.

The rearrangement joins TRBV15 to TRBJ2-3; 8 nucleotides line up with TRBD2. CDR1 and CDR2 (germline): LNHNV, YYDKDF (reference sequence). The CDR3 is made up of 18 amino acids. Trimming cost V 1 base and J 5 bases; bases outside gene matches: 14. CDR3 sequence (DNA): TGTGCCACCAGCAGAGGCGCCCCATGGCGGGAGGAGGGAGATACGCAGTATTTT. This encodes CATSRGAPWREEGDTQYF. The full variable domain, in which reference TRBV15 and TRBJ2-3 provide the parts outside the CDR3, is DAMVIQNPRYQVTQFGKPVTLSCSQTLNHNVMYWYQQKSSQAPKLLFHYYDKDFNNEADTPDNFQSRRPNTSFCFLDIRSPGLGDTAMYLCATSRGAPWREEGDTQYFGPGTRLTVL.

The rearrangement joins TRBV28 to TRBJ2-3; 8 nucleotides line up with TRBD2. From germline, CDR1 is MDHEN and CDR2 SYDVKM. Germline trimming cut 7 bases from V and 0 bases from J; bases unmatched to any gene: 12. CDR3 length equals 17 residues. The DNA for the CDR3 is TGTGCCAGCACCTGGGGCGGGAGGTACCCTAGCACAGATACGCAGTATTTT. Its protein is CASTWGGRYPSTDTQYF.

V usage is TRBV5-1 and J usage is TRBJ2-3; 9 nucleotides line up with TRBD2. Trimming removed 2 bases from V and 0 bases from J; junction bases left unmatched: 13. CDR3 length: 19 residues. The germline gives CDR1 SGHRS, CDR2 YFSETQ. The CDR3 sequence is CASSFGAGGTSGSTDTQYF. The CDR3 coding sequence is TGCGCCAGCAGCTTTGGGGCAGGTGGAACTAGCGGGAGCACAGATACGCAGTATTTT.

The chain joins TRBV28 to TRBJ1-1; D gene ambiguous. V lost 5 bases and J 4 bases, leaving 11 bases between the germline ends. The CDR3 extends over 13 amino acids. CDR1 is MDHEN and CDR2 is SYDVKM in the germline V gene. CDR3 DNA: TGTGCCAGCAGTATTCTCGTTGTCACTGAAGCTTTCTTT. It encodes CASSILVVTEAFF.

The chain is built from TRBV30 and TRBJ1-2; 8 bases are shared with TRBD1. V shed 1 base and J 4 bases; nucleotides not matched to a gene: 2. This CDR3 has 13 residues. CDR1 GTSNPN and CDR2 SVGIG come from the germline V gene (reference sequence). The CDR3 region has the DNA TGTGCCTGGAGTGGACAGGGGACCTATGGCTACACCTTC. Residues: CAWSGQGTYGYTF.